The sequence of this T cell receptor beta chain was determined in a study of CD4 T cells in relation to SARS-CoV-2 and coronaviruses. Study-wide points: Compared with monoreactive clones, crossreactive clones showed significantly weaker SARS-CoV-2 expansion. In around two thirds of donors, memory CD4+ clonotypes crossrecognized SARS-CoV-2 and at least one common cold coronavirus spike.

The CDR3 loop spans 15 amino acids. CDR1 and CDR2 (germline): MNHEY, SVGEGT. The V and J ends lost 7 bases and 0 bases, in that order; junction bases with no gene match: 8. Unexposed donor CD4+ T cells date from about 2010-2019, before the COVID-19 pandemic. CD4+ T cells were isolated from the cells after about 11 days of culture. Cells permitting, SARS-CoV-2 S/N and four cold-coronavirus spikes were tested on unexposed-donor CD4+ T cells. Points on this clone: The antigen is not known.

Here immunoSEQ multiplex PCR was the method, and the copy in TCRdb shows in-frame clones only, minus some. The data contain approximately 11,000 clones, 80% to 85% of them singletons. This clonotype was obtained from a human donor in good health. The sequenced sample was CD4+ T cells from PBMCs, cultured in vitro. The chain links TRBV6-2 or TRBV6-3 to TRBJ1-2; 7 nucleotides match TRBD1. CDR3 coding DNA: TGTGCCAGCACCCCTGGGGGACAGCCTAACTATGGCTACACCTTC. Protein sequence: CASTPGGQPNYGYTF.